These 9 T cell receptor beta chains originate from one sample sequenced in a study of T cells in Graves' hyperthyroidism and ophthalmopathy. Using RNA transcripts as the source, TCR beta CDR3 regions were amplified. The TCR CDR3 first-round RT-PCR relied on the HTBI primer set. TCRdb re-derived calls from the multiplex PCR reads in MiXCR, one entry per CDR3 protein. This table holds a few hundred thousand distinct CDR3 sequences, roughly 46% found once. What was sequenced was peripheral blood or thyroid tissue (not recorded which). These receptors were obtained from a woman under 30 with Graves' hyperthyroidism.

This clonotype was counted at least ten times. CDR3 loop: CASSLPGRSGNTIYF. CDR3 bases: TGTGCCAGCAGTTTACCAGGACGCTCTGGAAACACCATATATTTT. V gene TRBV12-3 or TRBV12-4 combines with J gene TRBJ1-3; no reliable D call. V shed 2 bases and J shed 0 bases, with 8 bases lying between them. The CDR3 has 15 residues.

The J gene is TRBJ1-5, the V gene TRBV7-2; D unclear. The CDR3 runs to 14 residues. Per the germline V gene, CDR1 is SGHTA and CDR2 is FQGNSA. The V end lost 0 bases, the J end lost 7 bases, and 10 bases lay between the germline ends. The CDR3 is CASSLAGMIQPQHF. The CDR3 nucleotides read TGTGCCAGCAGCTTAGCAGGGATGATACAGCCCCAGCATTTT. The full variable domain, with the rest looked up from reference TRBV7-2 and TRBJ1-5, is GAGVSQSPSNKVTEKGKDVELRCDPISGHTALYWYRQSLGQGLEFLIYFQGNSAPDKSGLPSDRFSAERTGGSVSTLTIQRTQQEDSAVYLCASSLAGMIQPQHFGDGTRLSIL.

This clonotype turned up a few times. The chain uses TRBV4-2 and TRBJ2-2, with TRBD1 matching over 8 bases. Germline-derived CDR1 and CDR2 are LGHNA and YNFKEQ. The CDR3 length is 17 residues. V was clipped by 4 bases and J by 3 bases; unmatched bases: 10. CDR3 region: CASSLGGTGWYTGELFF. Written as DNA, the CDR3 is TGTGCCAGCAGCCTAGGGGGGACAGGATGGTACACCGGGGAGCTGTTTTTT.

V usage is TRBV2 and J usage is TRBJ1-2, with D hard to call. The CDR3 runs 13 residues. V lost 1 base and J 8 bases, leaving 11 bases between the germline ends. The germline gives CDR1 SNHLY, CDR2 FYNNEI. The CDR3 region has the DNA TGTGCCAGCAGTGAAGTTATGGGTCAGGGCTACACCTTC. The encoded protein is CASSEVMGQGYTF. The variable domain in full, completed from reference TRBV2 and TRBJ1-2, reads EPEVTQTPSHQVTQMGQEVILRCVPISNHLYFYWYRQILGQKVEFLVSFYNNEISEKSEIFDDQFSVERPDGSNFTLKIRSTKLEDSAMYFCASSEVMGQGYTFGSGTRLTVV.

At least ten counts were recorded for this clonotype. The chain combines TRBV29-1 with TRBJ2-7; D perhaps matches TRBD2 (5 bases). The V gene's germline CDR1 is SQVTM and CDR2 ANQGSEA. V was shortened by 3 bases and J by 6 bases, with 18 bases between the two germline ends. The CDR3 has 14 amino acids. The CDR3 sequence is CSVDGQGMGAEQYF. CDR3 nucleotide sequence: TGCAGCGTTGATGGTCAAGGTATGGGAGCCGAGCAGTACTTC.

This clonotype was recorded many times. The V and J genes are TRBV28 and TRBJ2-5, with 10 bases aligning to TRBD2. This CDR3 region has 14 residues. Germline V gene sequence: CDR1 MDHEN, CDR2 SYDVKM. The V and J ends lost 6 bases and 13 bases, in that order; junction bases with no gene match: 14. The CDR3 sequence: CASSPGLAVPRGYF. The CDR3 DNA sequence: TGTGCCAGCAGCCCTGGACTAGCGGTACCCCGCGGGTACTTC.

The chain joins TRBV27 to TRBJ1-5; D ambiguous. Trimming shortened V by 5 bases and J by 11 bases, and 13 bases separated the two germline ends. This CDR3 has 12 amino acids. The germline gives CDR1 MNHEY, CDR2 SMNVEV (reference sequence). CDR3 DNA: TGTGCCAGCAGTCCATCCGAGAGGTCCCAGCATTTT. Translating it yields CASSPSERSQHF.

At least ten counts were recorded for this clonotype. The V gene is TRBV7-2, the J gene TRBJ2-7; 10 bases are a match to TRBD2. This CDR3 is 15 amino acids long. CDR1 is SGHTA and CDR2 is FQGNSA in the germline V gene. The V gene end was trimmed by 5 bases and the J gene end by 3 bases; junction bases not matched to a gene: 7. CDR3 region: CASSPGRTSGYEQYF. The CDR3, as DNA: TGTGCCAGCAGCCCCGGACGGACTAGCGGCTACGAGCAGTACTTC. The variable domain in full, with the rest retrieved from reference TRBV7-2 and TRBJ2-7, is GAGVSQSPSNKVTEKGKDVELRCDPISGHTALYWYRQSLGQGLEFLIYFQGNSAPDKSGLPSDRFSAERTGGSVSTLTIQRTQQEDSAVYLCASSPGRTSGYEQYFGPGTRLTVT.

In its sample, this clonotype was seen many times. The rearrangement joins TRBV27 to TRBJ2-6; 10 positions match TRBD1. Germline V CDR1 and CDR2: MNHEY, SMNVEV (reference sequence). Trimming cost V 6 bases and J 2 bases; bases outside gene matches: 4. The CDR3 contains 16 residues. The CDR3 loop is CASSRGTGAGANVLTF. The CDR3 DNA is TGTGCCAGCAGCCGCGGGACAGGGGCTGGGGCCAACGTCCTGACTTTC.